This T cell receptor (beta chain) comes out of a study of cytomegalovirus exposure and HLA in healthy donors. About the study: Around 78 million unique TCR sequences came from HLA-typed donors in an early release. Notes on the study in general: The likely origin of a cluster of highly shared sequence variants was a sequencing artifact. Researchers catalogued 160 or so TCR beta chains as cytomegalovirus-associated.

A remark on this clone: Its antigen is still unknown.

In the PCR, 60 Vbeta and 13 Jbeta primers were used. TCRdb's table, derived via immunoSEQ multiplex PCR, lists solely in-frame clones and lacks some. The profile covers about 120,000 clones, with 60% to 85% appearing a single time and around 1.3% taken by the ten largest. Trimming left V 4 bases short and J 7 bases short, with 17 bases between. This CDR3 spans 14 amino acids. Germline CDR1 and CDR2: SQVTM and ANQGSEA. This clonotype was obtained from a woman aged 25 to 45 in good health and CMV-seronegative. Sequencing was performed on PBMCs. The chain combines TRBV29-1 with TRBJ1-3, with D uncertain. DNA for the CDR3: TGCAGCGTTGGGTTCCAAAACCCCGGGAACACCATATATTTT. Protein: CSVGFQNPGNTIYF.